These 16 T cell receptor beta chains originate from one sample sequenced in a study of CD8+ T cells in alopecia areata. Extracted RNA was reverse transcribed, and the resulting cDNA served as sequencing template. TCRdb keeps only in-frame clones here, not all; method: immunoSEQ multiplex PCR. The sample comprises 150,000 to 200,000 clones, just over 65% of which are singletons, and more than 9.5% rests with the top ten. The sequencing used CD8+ T cells sorted from blood, collected at week 0. The receptors shown here come from a human donor with alopecia areata.

J is TRBJ2-3 and V is TRBV2; TRBD2 matches 7 bases. Germline V lookup: CDR1 SNHLY, CDR2 FYNNEI. The CDR3 is made up of 15 amino acids. The junction had 6 bases not matched to a gene; V was cut back by 6 bases and J by 0 bases. The CDR3 nucleotides are TGTGCCAGCAGCTTACTAGCGACTAGCACAGATACGCAGTATTTT. Its protein is CASSLLATSTDTQYF.

This chain connects TRBV7-8 to TRBJ2-2, with 8 nucleotides matching TRBD1. The V gene's germline CDR1 is SGHVS and CDR2 FQNEAQ. The CDR3 is made up of 14 amino acids. V shed 9 bases and J 4 bases; nucleotides not matched to a gene: 7. The CDR3 nucleotides read TGTGCCAGTCAGGGGGCGCAACCCACCGGGGAGCTGTTTTTT. Translated, it gives CASQGAQPTGELFF.

The chain links TRBV2 to TRBJ1-5; D uncertain. CDR3 size: 14 residues. V dropped 4 bases and J dropped 1 base, with 8 bases sitting between them. Looked up from germline, CDR1 is SNHLY and CDR2 is FYNNEI. This chain's CDR3 is CASSGYMSNQPQHF. DNA of the CDR3: TGTGCCAGCAGTGGGTATATGAGCAATCAGCCCCAGCATTTT.

This clone was seen a single time. The chain has TRBV7-9 and TRBJ2-1; TRBD2 might be the D (5 bases). The CDR3 contains 12 residues. The germline CDR1 and CDR2 sequences are SEHNR and FQNEAQ (reference sequence). V lost 4 bases, J lost 6 bases, and 7 bases lay in between. In DNA form, the CDR3 reads TGTGCCAGCAGCTATGAGGGCAATGAGCAGTTCTTC. It codes for CASSYEGNEQFF.

The chain couples TRBV29-1 to TRBJ1-2; no clear D gene. The germline CDR1 and CDR2 sequences are SQVTM and ANQGSEA. Trimming took off 3 bases at V and 2 bases at J, with 7 bases between the two ends. The CDR3 extends over 12 amino acids. Here the CDR3 DNA reads TGCAGCGTTGAGGAACGGAACTATGGCTACACCTTC. This encodes CSVEERNYGYTF.

The chain has TRBV9 and TRBJ1-2; TRBD1 is a possible D gene (5 bases). The CDR3 is made up of 10 amino acids. V gave up 3 bases and J gave up 11 bases, with 8 bases separating them. Germline CDR1 is SGDLS and CDR2 is YYNGEE. DNA for the CDR3: TGTGCCAGCAGCGGAGGGACTTACACCTTC. Translating gives CASSGGTYTF.

The V and J genes are TRBV5-4 and TRBJ2-1; 7 bases match TRBD2. V shed 0 bases and J 5 bases; nucleotides not matched to a gene: 2. The CDR3 runs 14 residues. CDR1 is SGHNT and CDR2 is YYREEE in the germline V gene (reference sequence). CDR3 region: CASSLVAGDNEQFF. The CDR3 DNA follows: TGTGCCAGCAGCTTGGTTGCGGGGGACAATGAGCAGTTCTTC.

The sample holds a few counts of this clone. V is TRBV15 and J is TRBJ1-1; no clear D gene. There are 14 residues in the CDR3. Per the germline V gene, CDR1 is LNHNV and CDR2 is YYDKDF (reference sequence). V lost 0 bases and J 4 bases, leaving 9 bases between the germline ends. DNA of the CDR3: TGTGCCACCAGCAGAGATCGGCAGTTCACTGAAGCTTTCTTT. Its protein is CATSRDRQFTEAFF.

J is TRBJ1-5 and V is TRBV9; 10 nucleotides line up with TRBD1. Germline V gene sequence: CDR1 SGDLS, CDR2 YYNGEE. With 4 bases clipped from V and 3 bases from J, the junction kept 4 bases outside the gene matches. This CDR3 contains 15 residues. In DNA form, the CDR3 reads TGTGCCAGCAGCATGGGACAGGGGCTCAATCAGCCCCAGCATTTT. The encoded protein is CASSMGQGLNQPQHF.

The chain recombines TRBV28 with TRBJ1-4, with D unclear. The germline V gene has CDR1 MDHEN and CDR2 SYDVKM. Trimming removed 2 bases at V and 3 bases at J, with 4 bases between. This CDR3 has 13 amino acids. The CDR3 loop reads CASSLSSNEKLFF. The CDR3 nucleotides read TGTGCCAGCAGTTTAAGTTCTAATGAAAAACTGTTTTTT.

V usage is TRBV2 and J usage is TRBJ1-6, with no clear D. V lost 1 base and J lost 7, with 5 bases in between. CDR3 length: 13 residues. Germline CDR1 reads SNHLY; CDR2 reads FYNNEI. The CDR3, as DNA: TGTGCCAGCAGTGAAGTTGAGAATTCACCCCTCCACTTT. This gives the protein CASSEVENSPLHF.

The V and J genes are TRBV5-6 and TRBJ2-7, with TRBD2 matching 8 bases. Germline-derived CDR1 and CDR2 are SGHDT and YYEEEE. This CDR3 contains 13 residues. V lost 2 bases and J lost 5; bases outside the gene matches: 3. The CDR3 protein is CASSFGGANEQYF. The CDR3, as DNA: TGTGCCAGCAGCTTCGGGGGGGCCAACGAGCAGTACTTC.

The chain joins TRBV5-1 to TRBJ2-7; 12 nucleotides line up with TRBD1. Per germline, CDR1 SGHRS and CDR2 YFSETQ. The V gene end was trimmed by 3 bases and the J gene end by 3 bases; junction bases not matched to a gene: 4. This CDR3 has 15 residues. The CDR3 spells CASSSGQGAVYEQYF. The CDR3, as DNA: TGCGCCAGCAGCTCGGGACAGGGGGCAGTCTACGAGCAGTACTTC.

With regard to this clone: This sequence may be a read error, since a much larger clone differs from it by one base. The same CDR3 also results from other DNA sequences found in this sample. The V gene is TRBV13, the J gene TRBJ2-5, with D unresolved. CDR1 and CDR2 from the germline V gene are PRHDT and FYEKMQ (reference sequence). CDR3 size: 12 residues. The V end lost 0 bases, the J end lost 5 bases, and 4 bases lay between the germline ends. CDR3 region: CASSLGRETQYF. DNA of the CDR3: TGTGCCAGCAGCTTAGGGCGGGAGACCCAGTACTTC.

CDR3 DNA: TGTGCCAGCAGCGGTCCACAGGGCTGGAGCTCCTACAATGAGCAGTTCTTC. As protein: CASSGPQGWSSYNEQFF. V is TRBV7-6 and J is TRBJ2-1; D is perhaps TRBD1 (6 bases). Trimming stripped 5 bases from V and 0 bases from J, with 17 bases between. Germline CDR1 SGHVS, CDR2 FNYEAQ. The CDR3 contains 17 residues. Supplemented by reference TRBV7-6 and TRBJ2-1, the full variable domain reads GAGVSQSPRYKVTKRGQDVALRCDPISGHVSLYWYRQALGQGPEFLTYFNYEAQQDKSGLPNDRFSAERPEGSISTLTIQRTEQRDSAMYRCASSGPQGWSSYNEQFFGPGTRLTVL.

This clone was detected only a few times. The chain employs TRBV27 and TRBJ2-7; 7 bases match TRBD1. There are 16 residues in the CDR3. CDR1 is MNHEY, CDR2 SMNVEV, per germline (reference sequence). V lost 1 base and J lost 2; bases outside the gene matches: 8. This CDR3 is CASSLFARDSPYEQYF. CDR3 bases: TGTGCCAGCAGTTTATTCGCACGGGACAGTCCCTACGAGCAGTACTTC.